These 15 T cell receptor beta chains were sequenced from one sample in a study of blood T cell repertoires in COVID-19. Using immunoSEQ multiplex PCR, the repertoire was profiled, and TCRdb retains in-frame clones only, with some absent. The data contain a few hundred thousand clones, 87% of them singletons. The source material was PBMCs or T cells enriched from blood (not recorded which). Source of these receptors: a woman between 45 and 60 years old who had recovered from COVID-19.

V gene TRBV19 combines with J gene TRBJ2-1; 10 nucleotides agree with TRBD2. Germline V CDR1 and CDR2: LNHDA, SQIVND (reference sequence). Unmatched junction bases numbered 7, after V lost 4 bases and J lost 13 bases. The CDR3 is 13 amino acids. CDR3 coding DNA: TGTGCCAGTAGTAGTAAAGCGGGGGGGGTTCAGTTCTTC. Amino acid sequence: CASSSKAGGVQFF.

This chain uses TRBV3-1 (or the pseudogene TRBV3-2) with TRBJ1-2; D not resolved. V was trimmed by 5 bases and J by 2 bases, leaving 9 bases between them. CDR1 is LGHDT and CDR2 is YNNKEL in the germline V gene (reference sequence). There are 13 residues in the CDR3. CDR3 sequence (DNA): TGTGCCAGCAGCGAAGGACTAAACTATGGCTACACCTTC. Translation gives CASSEGLNYGYTF.

The rearrangement links TRBV10-3 to TRBJ2-7; the D is unclear. The germline V gene has CDR1 ENHRY and CDR2 SYGVKD. The length of the CDR3 is 12 residues. V was pared by 3 bases and J by 1 base, with 4 bases between. CDR3 coding DNA: TGTGCCATCAGTGACCAGTCCTACGAGCAGTACTTC. Residues: CAISDQSYEQYF.

The V call is TRBV5-1, the J call TRBJ2-1, with TRBD2 as a possible D gene (5 bases). The CDR3 runs to 14 residues. V was cut by 8 bases and J by 1 base, with 13 bases left in between. The germline V gene has CDR1 SGHRS and CDR2 YFSETQ. CDR3 loop: CASAGPPSYNEQFF. The CDR3 DNA follows: TGCGCCAGTGCGGGCCCCCCTTCCTACAATGAGCAGTTCTTC.

The chain links TRBV12-3 or TRBV12-4 to TRBJ1-4, with D tentatively TRBD1 (5 bases). This CDR3 has 13 residues. V was cut by 7 bases and J by 3 bases, with 9 bases left in between. In DNA form, the CDR3 reads TGTGCCAGCAAGCGGGACTCTAATGAAAAACTGTTTTTT. Protein: CASKRDSNEKLFF.

This chain joins TRBV7-2 and TRBJ2-3; the match to TRBD2 covers 8 bases. J gave up 0 bases and V 3 bases, and 8 bases lay outside the gene matches. Germline V gene data show CDR1 as SGHTA and CDR2 as FQGNSA. This CDR3 spans 17 amino acids. The CDR3 DNA sequence: TGTGCCAGCAGCTTTTCAGCGGGGGCCTTTAGCACAGATACGCAGTATTTT. As protein: CASSFSAGAFSTDTQYF.

The V and J genes are TRBV6-2 or TRBV6-3 and TRBJ1-5; a weak D match, TRBD1 (6 bases). Germline V lookup: CDR1 MNHEY, CDR2 SVGEGT. This CDR3 is built from 14 residues. V was clipped by 6 bases and J by 6 bases, with 15 bases between them. The CDR3 protein is CASSLIQGIQPQHF. In nucleotides, the CDR3 is TGTGCCAGCAGCCTTATACAGGGAATTCAGCCCCAGCATTTT.

J is TRBJ2-2 and V is TRBV2; possibly TRBD2 for D (5 bases). From germline, CDR1 is SNHLY and CDR2 FYNNEI. The V end was cut by 8 bases, the J end by 9 bases, with 19 bases between. The CDR3 spans 14 residues. The CDR3 nucleotides are TGTGCCAGCCAACTTCGAACTAGTCGCCGGGAGCTGTTTTTT. Translation gives CASQLRTSRRELFF.

V gene TRBV6-2 or TRBV6-3 combines with J gene TRBJ2-7, with 9 bases lining up with TRBD1. V gave up 5 bases and J gave up 9 bases; unmatched junction bases: 5. From germline, CDR1 is MNHEY and CDR2 SVGEGT. The CDR3 consists of 12 residues. The CDR3 reads CASSSGQGRQYF. The CDR3, as DNA: TGTGCCAGCAGTAGCGGACAGGGGAGGCAGTACTTC.

The V gene is TRBV12-5, the J gene TRBJ1-4; the D is unclear. V gave up 6 bases and J gave up 0 bases, with 17 bases separating them. There are 17 residues in the CDR3. Germline V gene sequence: CDR1 LGHNT, CDR2 FRNRAP. CDR3 DNA sequence: TGTGCTAGTGGACCTCGGTCTACCTTTTCAACTAATGAAAAACTGTTTTTT. It is translated as CASGPRSTFSTNEKLFF. Full variable domain (outside the CDR3, taken from reference TRBV12-5 and TRBJ1-4): DARVTQTPRHKVTEMGQEVTMRCQPILGHNTVFWYRQTMMQGLELLAYFRNRAPLDDSGMPKDRFSAEMPDATLATLKIQPSEPRDSAVYFCASGPRSTFSTNEKLFFGSGTQLSVL.

This clone was picked up one time. The CDR3 DNA follows: TGTGCCATCAGTTCCGGGACAGGGCCAGATACGCAGTATTTT. Translating it yields CAISSGTGPDTQYF. V and J are TRBV10-3 and TRBJ2-3, with 9 bases matching TRBD1. CDR3 length: 14 amino acids. CDR1 is ENHRY and CDR2 is SYGVKD in the germline V gene. Germline trimming cut 5 bases from V and 4 bases from J; bases unmatched to any gene: 4.

The chain combines TRBV28 with TRBJ2-6; D may be TRBD2 (5 bases). Germline V gene lookup returns CDR1 MDHEN and CDR2 SYDVKM. V gave up 5 bases and J gave up 0 bases, with 11 bases separating them. The CDR3 extends over 16 amino acids. Here the CDR3 reads CASSPGIGSGANVLTF. The CDR3 DNA follows: TGTGCCAGCAGTCCGGGGATCGGCTCTGGGGCCAACGTCCTGACTTTC.

This chain joins TRBV19 and TRBJ1-2; D is possibly TRBD1 (6 bases). Germline V gene lookup returns CDR1 LNHDA and CDR2 SQIVND (reference sequence). CDR3 length: 16 residues. V was cut by 3 bases and J by 2 bases, with 16 bases left in between. The DNA of the CDR3 is TGTGCCAGTAGTATCCAACAGGGAAGCGGAAACTATGGCTACACCTTC. This codes for CASSIQQGSGNYGYTF.

This clone has only a few counts. The rearrangement uses TRBV5-5 and TRBJ1-4; D ambiguous. Germline CDR1 SGHKS, CDR2 YYEKEE (reference sequence). Trimming left V 1 base short and J 8 bases short, with 6 bases between. This CDR3 spans 12 amino acids. The CDR3 DNA reads TGTGCCAGCAGCTTGACCCTAGAAAAACTGTTTTTT. This encodes CASSLTLEKLFF.

The V call is TRBV6-2 or TRBV6-3, the J call TRBJ2-7; 7 nucleotides align to TRBD1. Looked up from germline, CDR1 is MNHEY and CDR2 is SVGEGT. This CDR3 is built from 15 residues. Trimming took 4 bases from V and 2 from J; bases not matched to a gene: 8. The CDR3 DNA follows: TGTGCCAGCAGTTCCGGGACAGCTGGAACCTACGAGCAGTACTTC. Protein: CASSSGTAGTYEQYF.